The TCR beta chain under discussion was sequenced for a study of blood T cells in healthy people across ages. Primers used in a second PCR of about 7 to 12 cycles were a sample-barcoded 5' primer and a J-beta primer mix. MiXCR, applied by TCRdb to the 5' RACE reads, yields one record per CDR3 protein. The sample lists about 640,000 distinct CDR3 sequences; roughly three fifths were seen once. Per germline, CDR1 MGHRA and CDR2 YSYEKL. J gave up 2 bases and V 0 bases, and 7 bases lay outside the gene matches. This CDR3 has 19 amino acids. Worth noting for this clonotype: The antigen remains unidentified.

Overall study findings and caveats: Estimates drawn from one million T cells were deemed to understate diversity. Donors of long life had a larger count of naive CD4+ cells and greater diversity than aged donors. TCR beta diversity tracked closely with naive T cell percentage.

The sequencing sample was made of blood. This chain links TRBV4-1 with TRBJ2-1, with 13 bases fitting TRBD2. The receptor was isolated from a man between 60 and 70 years old in good health. The CDR3 sequence is CASSQEVGLAGKTYNEQFF. The CDR3 DNA reads as TGCGCCAGCAGCCAAGAGGTGGGACTAGCGGGGAAGACCTACAATGAGCAGTTCTTC.